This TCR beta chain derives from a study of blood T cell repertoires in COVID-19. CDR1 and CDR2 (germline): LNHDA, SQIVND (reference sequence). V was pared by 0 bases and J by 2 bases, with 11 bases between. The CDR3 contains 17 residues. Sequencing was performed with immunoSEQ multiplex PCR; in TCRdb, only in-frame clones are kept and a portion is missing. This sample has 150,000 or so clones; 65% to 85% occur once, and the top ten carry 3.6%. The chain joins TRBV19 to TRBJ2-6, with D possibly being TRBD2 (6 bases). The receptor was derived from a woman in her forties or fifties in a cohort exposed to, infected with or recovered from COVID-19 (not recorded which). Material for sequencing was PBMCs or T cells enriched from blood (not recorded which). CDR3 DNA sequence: TGTGCCAGTAGTATAGATCAATGGGGGGCTGGGGCCAACGTCCTGACTTTC. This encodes CASSIDQWGAGANVLTF.